The 16 T cell receptor beta chains below were found in one sample sequenced in a study of blood T cell repertoires in COVID-19. The assay was immunoSEQ multiplex PCR, and TCRdb's table has in-frame clones only and misses some. The data hold more than 95,000 clones, with roughly 91% observed a single time. Sequencing input: peripheral blood. Receptors were obtained from a human donor in a cohort sampled during active COVID-19.

CDR3 sequence: CASSPTSAPYNEQFF. CDR3 DNA sequence: TGCGCCAGCAGCCCGACTAGCGCACCCTACAATGAGCAGTTCTTC. The chain couples TRBV4-1 to TRBJ2-1, with 8 bases fitting TRBD2. V trimming: 4 bases; J trimming: 2 bases; junction bases outside the gene matches: 4. The CDR3 extends over 15 amino acids. The germline gives CDR1 MGHRA, CDR2 YSYEKL.

This clone has just one count. The rearrangement links TRBV25-1 to TRBJ1-1, with 8 bases that match TRBD1. V lost 3 bases and J lost 4; bases outside the gene matches: 7. The length of the CDR3 is 15 residues. The V gene's germline CDR1 is MGHDK and CDR2 SYGVNS. The CDR3 protein is CASSDPRGLGTEAFF. The CDR3 region has the DNA TGTGCCAGCAGTGACCCCAGGGGGCTGGGCACTGAAGCTTTCTTT. Combining the CDR3 with reference TRBV25-1 and TRBJ1-1 gives the whole variable domain EADIYQTPRYLVIGTGKKITLECSQTMGHDKMYWYQQDPGMELHLIHYSYGVNSTEKGDLSSESTVSRIRTEHFPLTLESARPSHTSQYLCASSDPRGLGTEAFFGQGTRLTVV.

The V call is TRBV18, the J call TRBJ2-2; D gene unclear. Trimming shortened V by 1 base and J by 8 bases, and 5 bases separated the two germline ends. The CDR3 has 12 residues. Germline CDR1 and CDR2: KGHSH and LQKENI. CDR3 sequence: CASSPQEGELFF. In DNA, the CDR3 is TGTGCCAGCTCACCACAGGAGGGGGAGCTGTTTTTT.

The chain has TRBV27 and TRBJ2-1; possible D gene TRBD1, 5 bases. Germline lookup yields CDR1 MNHEY and CDR2 SMNVEV (reference sequence). The CDR3 has 13 amino acids. With 6 bases removed from V and 7 bases from J, the gap between germline ends came to 13 bases. The DNA of the CDR3 is TGTGCCAGCAGCCCGACAGAAATAAATGAGCAGTTCTTC. Translating gives CASSPTEINEQFF.

This clone was observed a handful of times. The J gene is TRBJ1-4, the V gene TRBV25-1, with a weak D call TRBD1 (5 bases). V was shortened by 2 bases and J by 7 bases, with 17 bases between the two germline ends. The CDR3 runs to 16 residues. Per germline, CDR1 MGHDK and CDR2 SYGVNS. DNA for the CDR3: TGTGCCAGCAGTGAAGGTGTGAGACAGCCCCTTGAAAAACTGTTTTTT. Encoded protein: CASSEGVRQPLEKLFF.

The chain employs TRBV28 and TRBJ1-1, with a possible D match to TRBD1 (6 bases). From germline, CDR1 is MDHEN and CDR2 SYDVKM. This CDR3 spans 13 amino acids. V was pared by 2 bases and J by 6 bases, with 10 bases between. The CDR3 loop is CASSLGQPPEAFF. CDR3 bases: TGTGCCAGCAGTTTAGGACAGCCACCTGAAGCTTTCTTT. Full variable domain (outside the CDR3, taken from reference TRBV28 and TRBJ1-1): DVKVTQSSRYLVKRTGEKVFLECVQDMDHENMFWYRQDPGLGLRLIYFSYDVKMKEKGDIPEGYSVSREKKERFSLILESASTNQTSMYLCASSLGQPPEAFFGQGTRLTVV.

J is TRBJ2-1 and V is TRBV6-1; D perhaps matches TRBD2 (6 bases). This CDR3 has 15 amino acids. CDR1 is MNHNS and CDR2 is SASEGT in the germline V gene. The ends were cut back, 0 bases at V and 10 bases at J, with 16 bases in the middle. The CDR3 DNA follows: TGTGCCAGCAGTGAAGCGCCATCTACCGCGGGGGAGCAGTTCTTC. This gives the protein CASSEAPSTAGEQFF.

The V and J genes are TRBV19 and TRBJ2-3; TRBD1 is a possible D gene (5 bases). The CDR3 loop spans 15 amino acids. V lost 6 bases to trimming and J lost 8 bases, with 21 bases between them. Germline CDR1 and CDR2: LNHDA and SQIVND (reference sequence). The chain's CDR3 is CASRSGRAPPATQYF. The CDR3 DNA sequence: TGTGCCAGTAGATCGGGCAGGGCACCCCCTGCTACGCAGTATTTT. Full variable domain (missing parts from reference TRBV19 and TRBJ2-3): DGGITQSPKYLFRKEGQNVTLSCEQNLNHDAMYWYRQDPGQGLRLIYYSQIVNDFQKGDIAEGYSVSREKKESFPLTVTSAQKNPTAFYLCASRSGRAPPATQYFGPGTRLTVL.

Here the CDR3 reads CASRVSGGTISSTDTQYF. In DNA, the CDR3 is TGTGCCAGTAGAGTGAGCGGGGGGACAATTTCTAGCACAGATACGCAGTATTTT. The chain employs TRBV19 and TRBJ2-3; 9 nucleotides agree with TRBD2. Trimming removed 6 bases from V and 0 bases from J; junction bases left unmatched: 13. Germline V gene sequence: CDR1 LNHDA, CDR2 SQIVND (reference sequence). The CDR3 length is 18 residues.

The V gene is TRBV3-1 (or the pseudogene TRBV3-2), the J gene TRBJ2-7; 8 positions agree with TRBD2. With V trimmed by 0 bases and J by 0 bases, 10 bases remained unmatched. Per germline, CDR1 LGHDT and CDR2 YNNKEL (reference sequence). The length of the CDR3 is 18 residues. The CDR3 reads CASSQDFALAGSSYEQYF. CDR3 nucleotide sequence: TGTGCCAGCAGCCAAGATTTCGCATTAGCGGGGAGCTCCTACGAGCAGTACTTC.

The rearrangement joins TRBV15 to TRBJ1-2; tentatively, D is TRBD1 (5 bases). Looked up from germline, CDR1 is LNHNV and CDR2 is YYDKDF (reference sequence). The CDR3 is 13 residues long. V lost 5 bases and J 7 bases, leaving 14 bases between the germline ends. CDR3 region: CATSRGTGTGYTF. In DNA form, the CDR3 reads TGTGCCACCAGCCGGGGGACGGGGACTGGCTACACCTTC. The variable domain in full, completed from reference TRBV15 and TRBJ1-2, reads DAMVIQNPRYQVTQFGKPVTLSCSQTLNHNVMYWYQQKSSQAPKLLFHYYDKDFNNEADTPDNFQSRRPNTSFCFLDIRSPGLGDTAMYLCATSRGTGTGYTFGSGTRLTVV.

This rearrangement joins TRBV27 to TRBJ2-1; TRBD2 is a possible D gene (6 bases). The CDR3 has 16 amino acids. Trimming pared 5 bases from V and 5 bases from J, leaving 19 bases between. CDR1 MNHEY and CDR2 SMNVEV come from the germline V gene (reference sequence). CDR3 amino acids: CASSPLGRGKNNEQFF. In DNA, the CDR3 is TGTGCCAGCAGTCCCCTTGGTCGGGGGAAAAACAATGAGCAGTTCTTC.

The rearrangement joins TRBV19 to TRBJ1-1; D remains ambiguous. Trimming took off 4 bases at V and 5 bases at J, with 11 bases between the two ends. Germline V gene lookup returns CDR1 LNHDA and CDR2 SQIVND (reference sequence). The CDR3 sequence is 13 residues long. CDR3 bases: TGTGCCAGTAGTAATCAAGCCTTGACTGAAGCTTTCTTT. Its protein is CASSNQALTEAFF.

The chain is built from TRBV18 and TRBJ2-7, with 9 bases aligning to TRBD1. This CDR3 is 14 amino acids long. Per the germline V gene, CDR1 is KGHSH and CDR2 is LQKENI. V lost 0 bases and J lost 5; bases outside the gene matches: 2. This CDR3 is CASSPPTGGNEQYF. The DNA of the CDR3 is TGTGCCAGCTCACCACCGACAGGGGGGAACGAGCAGTACTTC.

This clone was seen a single time. CDR3 residues: CASSTVSSGANVLTF. In DNA, the CDR3 is TGTGCCAGCAGTACGGTGAGCTCTGGGGCCAACGTCCTGACTTTC. V and J are TRBV6-2 or TRBV6-3 and TRBJ2-6, with D hard to call. The length of the CDR3 is 15 residues. The germline gives CDR1 MNHEY, CDR2 SVGEGT. V lost 5 bases, J lost 0 bases, and 8 bases lay in between.

The CDR3 spells CSLGGLAGGTDTQYF. CDR3 in DNA: TGCAGCCTAGGGGGACTAGCGGGCGGCACAGATACGCAGTATTTT. The rearrangement joins TRBV29-1 to TRBJ2-3, with 12 bases that match TRBD2. Trimming cost V 8 bases and J 1 base; bases outside gene matches: 7. This CDR3 contains 15 residues. Germline CDR1 and CDR2: SQVTM and ANQGSEA.